Sequencing of this T cell receptor (beta chain) was carried out in a study of response to subunit inactivated influenza vaccine. This clonotype was detected only a few times. One entry per CDR3 protein, called by TCRdb with MiXCR from the RT-PCR reads. Among more than 600,000 distinct CDR3 sequences listed, under 20% were seen once. The source is a man aged 45-65 years who received an inactivated influenza vaccine. This specimen consisted of PBMCs from blood, obtained about 5 days after vaccination.

The CDR3 protein is CASRRGGSRYEQYF. The CDR3 DNA sequence: TGTGCCAGCAGACGGGGTGGATCTCGCTACGAGCAGTACTTC. The chain combines TRBV7-2 with TRBJ2-7, with D possibly TRBD2 on 5 matching bases. CDR1 SGHTA and CDR2 FQGNSA come from the germline V gene. Trimming took 6 bases from V and 3 from J, leaving 15 bases between them. This CDR3 region has 14 residues.